The clone carrying this T cell receptor (beta chain) occurred once. Its specificity is unknown. Assay: immunoSEQ multiplex PCR; the TCRdb copy retains only in-frame clones and omits some. Found here are roughly 71,000 clones, about nine tenths of them singletons; the top ten hold 20% to 25%. These data are taken from a study of T cells in localized non-small cell lung cancer. The study's findings and limits: Adjacent lung held a median roughly 50 of the top 100 tumor clones.

Trimming cost V 4 bases and J 5 bases; bases outside gene matches: 14. In germline, CDR1 is SGHRS, CDR2 YFSETQ. The length of the CDR3 is 16 residues. The starting material was peripheral blood, obtained before any cancer treatment. The chain couples TRBV5-1 to TRBJ2-7; TRBD2 agrees at 8 bases. The receptor comes from a male donor older than 55 with stage III squamous cell lung carcinoma. The DNA for the CDR3 is TGCGCCAGCAGCCTACTTCTAGCGGGCGAGTACCACGAGCAGTACTTC. Protein: CASSLLLAGEYHEQYF.